In its sample, the clone carrying this T cell receptor beta chain was seen once. The record originates from a study of blood T cell repertoires in COVID-19. Across the whole study: There were acute and convalescent COVID-19 samples, and they came from the United States, Italy and Spain. Sample material is recorded as cDNA or gDNA derived from T cells, B-cell-depleted T cells, or PBMCs.

The protocol was immunoSEQ multiplex PCR, while the TCRdb copy is restricted to in-frame clones and leaves out a portion. The sample records 300,000 or so clones, more than 80% being singletons. Germline lookup yields CDR1 SGHTA and CDR2 FQGNSA. The ends lost 4 bases at V and 4 bases at J; junction bases unmatched: 17. This CDR3 spans 18 amino acids. The sample consisted of peripheral blood. The source is a woman aged 40 to 55 with acute or convalescent COVID-19. The genes are TRBV7-2 and TRBJ2-5; 8 bases match TRBD2. As DNA, the CDR3 is TGTGCCAGCAGCTCCCCGAGATGGACTAGCTTAGAGCCAGAGACCCAGTACTTC. Amino acid sequence: CASSSPRWTSLEPETQYF.